Presented here are 10 T cell receptor beta chains from one specimen sequenced in a study of T cell responses to AZD1222 COVID-19 vaccine. Repertoires were generated with immunoSEQ multiplex PCR, while TCRdb's copy carries only in-frame clones and drops some. The sample holds about 97,000 clones, over 80% seen once. The sequences come from peripheral blood, collected on day 0 of AZD1222 vaccination. These receptor sequences come from an adult in good health.

Turning to this clone: Other DNA sequences from this sample encode an identical CDR3 as well. This chain uses TRBV18 with TRBJ2-1; TRBD1 matches at 7 bases. From germline, CDR1 is KGHSH and CDR2 LQKENI. This CDR3 is built from 13 residues. The junction had 4 bases not matched to a gene; V was cut back by 5 bases and J by 6 bases. This chain's CDR3 is CASSRDRVNEQFF. CDR3 nucleotides: TGTGCCAGCTCAAGAGACAGGGTCAATGAGCAGTTCTTC. Supplemented by reference TRBV18 and TRBJ2-1, the full variable domain reads NAGVMQNPRHLVRRRGQEARLRCSPMKGHSHVYWYRQLPEEGLKFMVYLQKENIIDESGMPKERFSAEFPKEGPSILRIQQVVRGDSAAYFCASSRDRVNEQFFGPGTRLTVL.

This chain joins TRBV2 and TRBJ1-1, with unresolved D. Trimming took 1 base from V and 11 from J, leaving 11 bases between them. The CDR3 extends over 12 amino acids. Germline CDR1 is SNHLY and CDR2 is FYNNEI. In nucleotides, the CDR3 is TGTGCCAGCAGTGAAGAGCCCCAAGGGGCTTTCTTT. Translated: CASSEEPQGAFF.

The CDR3 DNA is TGTGCCAGCAGTTTCAGGGGAGGGTACACTGAAGCTTTCTTT. Its translation is CASSFRGGYTEAFF. This chain connects TRBV27 to TRBJ1-1; D perhaps matches TRBD1 (6 bases). CDR1 is MNHEY, CDR2 SMNVEV, per germline (reference sequence). Between the trimmed V and J ends, which lost 3 bases and 3 bases, there was a span of 11 bases. This CDR3 spans 14 amino acids.

This sequence joins TRBV14 and TRBJ1-2; maybe TRBD1 (5 bases). V lost 8 bases to trimming and J lost 4 bases, with 14 bases between them. From germline, CDR1 is SGHDN and CDR2 FVKESK. This CDR3 has 13 residues. The chain's CDR3 is CASLGAGGYGYTF. The CDR3 DNA reads as TGTGCCAGCCTTGGGGCGGGCGGCTATGGCTACACCTTC.

The J gene is TRBJ1-5, the V gene TRBV12-3 or TRBV12-4; D unresolved. V was trimmed by 2 bases and J by 8 bases, leaving 10 bases between them. The CDR3 is made up of 13 amino acids. The CDR3 DNA is TGTGCCAGCAGTTTATCGGGTGCGGAGCCCCAGCATTTT. This encodes CASSLSGAEPQHF.

This clone was picked up a small number of times. This rearrangement joins TRBV12-3 or TRBV12-4 to TRBJ2-3, with D perhaps assigned TRBD1 or TRBD2 (5 bases each). V lost 6 bases and J lost 6, with 7 bases in between. The CDR3 extends over 11 amino acids. DNA for the CDR3: TGTGCCAGCAGGTGGGGGGATACGCAGTATTTT. It is translated as CASRWGDTQYF.

This chain links TRBV19 with TRBJ1-1; 7 bases line up with TRBD1. CDR3 size: 16 residues. From germline, CDR1 is LNHDA and CDR2 SQIVND (reference sequence). J lost 0 bases, V lost 8 bases, and 12 bases had no gene match. The DNA of the CDR3 is TGTGCCAGTCCACCTCCACAGGGGCTCATGAACACTGAAGCTTTCTTT. Translated: CASPPPQGLMNTEAFF.

The chain is built from TRBV6-2 or TRBV6-3 and TRBJ1-1; D not certain. The CDR3 contains 13 residues. V was cut by 0 bases and J by 3 bases, with 5 bases left in between. In germline, CDR1 is MNHEY, CDR2 SVGEGT. CDR3 sequence reads: CASSYSVYTEAFF. The CDR3 region has the DNA TGTGCCAGCAGTTACTCGGTGTACACTGAAGCTTTCTTT.

The chain joins TRBV5-1 to TRBJ1-5; a weak D match, TRBD1 (6 bases). Germline lookup yields CDR1 SGHRS and CDR2 YFSETQ. This CDR3 has 14 residues. The V end lost 4 bases, the J end lost 7 bases, and 15 bases lay between the germline ends. The CDR3 sequence: CASSLVGGGQPQHF. CDR3 coding DNA: TGCGCCAGCAGCCTCGTGGGGGGCGGGCAGCCCCAGCATTTT.

The rearrangement links TRBV30 to TRBJ1-5; D remains ambiguous. CDR1 is GTSNPN and CDR2 is SVGIG in the germline V gene (reference sequence). Deletions cut 2 bases from V and 11 bases from J, with 13 bases between. This CDR3 spans 12 amino acids. CDR3 loop: CAWSPGSEAQHF. The CDR3 bases are TGTGCCTGGAGTCCGGGCTCCGAAGCCCAGCATTTT.